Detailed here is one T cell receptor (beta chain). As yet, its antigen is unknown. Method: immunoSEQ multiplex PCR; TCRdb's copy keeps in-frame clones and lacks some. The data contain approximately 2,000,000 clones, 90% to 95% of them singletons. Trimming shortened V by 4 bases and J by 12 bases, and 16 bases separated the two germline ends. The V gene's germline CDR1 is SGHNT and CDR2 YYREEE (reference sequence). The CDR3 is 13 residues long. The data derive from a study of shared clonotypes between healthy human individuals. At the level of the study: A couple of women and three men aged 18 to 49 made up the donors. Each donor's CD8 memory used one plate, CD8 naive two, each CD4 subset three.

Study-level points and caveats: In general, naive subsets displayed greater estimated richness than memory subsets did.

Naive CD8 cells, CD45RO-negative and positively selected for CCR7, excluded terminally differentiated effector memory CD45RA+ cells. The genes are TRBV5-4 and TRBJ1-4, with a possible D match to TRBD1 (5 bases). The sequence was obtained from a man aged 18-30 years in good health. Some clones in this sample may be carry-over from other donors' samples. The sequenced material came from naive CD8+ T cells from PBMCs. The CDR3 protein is CASSMGRAAQLFF. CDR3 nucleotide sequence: TGTGCCAGCAGCATGGGACGGGCTGCGCAACTGTTTTTT.